The sequence of this T cell receptor (beta chain) was determined in a study of PD-1 blockade in classical Hodgkin lymphoma. Data came from immunoSEQ multiplex PCR; TCRdb stores just in-frame clones and leaves some out. The table has approximately 100,000 clones, roughly 90% seen once; the top ten hold approximately 2.8%. Overall study findings and caveats: Patients were excluded if nivolumab began under 1 year after ASCT (the autologous transplant). A significant rise in TCR diversity was seen by C4D1 for CD4+ cells but not for CD8+ cells.

A note on this clone: Its antigen remains unknown.

Between the trimmed V and J ends, which lost 5 bases and 2 bases, there was a span of 12 bases. From germline, CDR1 is LNHDA and CDR2 SQIVND (reference sequence). CDR3 length equals 14 residues. Patients all relapsed after autologous stem cell transplantation, and there was variation in brentuximab vedotin exposure. The chain is built from TRBV19 and TRBJ1-2; a weak D match, TRBD1 (6 bases). The material sequenced was peripheral blood mononuclear cells (PBMCs), taken at baseline. The receptor comes from a human donor with classical Hodgkin lymphoma. Here the CDR3 reads CASSSQGQNYGYTF. The DNA for the CDR3 is TGTGCCAGTAGTTCTCAGGGGCAGAACTATGGCTACACCTTC.